Presented here are 3 T cell receptor beta chains from one specimen sequenced in a study of T-cell memory formation after mild COVID-19. Via MiXCR, TCRdb re-called the 5' RACE reads, giving one row per CDR3 protein. The sample has about 140,000 distinct CDR3 sequences, more than 12% seen once. The sample taken for sequencing was PBMCs or a T cell subset sorted from them (not recorded which). Every receptor here comes from an adult woman who had mild COVID-19 (a few samples of this study predate the infection). Cell type and time point are not known.

V gene TRBV3-1 combines with J gene TRBJ2-1; 12 bases fit TRBD2. Per the germline V gene, CDR1 is LGHDT and CDR2 is YNNKEL (reference sequence). Losses at the gene ends were 0 bases for V and 8 bases for J; bases not matched to a gene: 17. The CDR3 runs 20 residues. The CDR3 bases are TGTGCCAGCAGCCAAGATCGGGGGGGCCGTACTAGCGGGAGGATAGATGAGCAGTTCTTC. Its protein is CASSQDRGGRTSGRIDEQFF.

This clonotype has ten or more counts. The chain combines TRBV24-1 with TRBJ1-5; D possibly corresponds to TRBD1 (5 bases). Trimming cost V 4 bases and J 1 base, with 10 bases left between them. The CDR3 spans 15 residues. The germline V gene encodes CDR1 KGHDR and CDR2 SFDVKD. The CDR3 loop is CATSDGAWSNQPQHF. The CDR3 nucleotides read TGTGCCACCAGTGACGGGGCCTGGAGCAATCAGCCCCAGCATTTT.

The rearrangement links TRBV19 to TRBJ1-1; D may be TRBD1 (5 bases). The CDR3 spans 12 residues. Germline CDR1 is LNHDA and CDR2 is SQIVND (reference sequence). Trimming shortened V by 7 bases and J by 10 bases, and 16 bases separated the two germline ends. This CDR3 reads CASTPGEAAAFF. The CDR3 nucleotides read TGTGCCAGTACCCCGGGGGAGGCAGCAGCTTTCTTT. Complete variable domain (other parts from reference TRBV19 and TRBJ1-1): DGGITQSPKYLFRKEGQNVTLSCEQNLNHDAMYWYRQDPGQGLRLIYYSQIVNDFQKGDIAEGYSVSREKKESFPLTVTSAQKNPTAFYLCASTPGEAAAFFGQGTRLTVV.